This T cell receptor (beta chain) is from a study of shared clonotypes between healthy human individuals. Overall study: CD4 naive and CD4 memory each took three plates per donor, while CD8 naive took two and CD8 memory one.

Profiled with immunoSEQ multiplex PCR; TCRdb holds only in-frame clones, not every one. Among under 600,000 clones, roughly 97% were seen once, and the ten largest hold 0.057%. CDR1 is SEHNR and CDR2 is FQNEAQ in the germline V gene (reference sequence). The CDR3 contains 13 residues. The V end lost 1 base, the J end lost 7 bases, and 10 bases lay between the germline ends. The chain joins TRBV7-9 to TRBJ1-2, with no clear D. Source material: naive CD4+ T cells sorted from blood. Indicated subset: CD45RA+ positively selected. The sequence came from a woman in her 30s in good health. The chain's CDR3 is CASSLDVSAGYTF. CDR3 DNA: TGTGCCAGCAGCTTAGACGTGTCGGCTGGCTACACCTTC. The full variable domain, in which reference TRBV7-9 and TRBJ1-2 provide the parts outside the CDR3, is DTGVSQNPRHKITKRGQNVTFRCDPISEHNRLYWYRQTLGQGPEFLTYFQNEAQLEKSRLLSDRFSAERPKGSFSTLEIQRTEQGDSAMYLCASSLDVSAGYTFGSGTRLTVV.